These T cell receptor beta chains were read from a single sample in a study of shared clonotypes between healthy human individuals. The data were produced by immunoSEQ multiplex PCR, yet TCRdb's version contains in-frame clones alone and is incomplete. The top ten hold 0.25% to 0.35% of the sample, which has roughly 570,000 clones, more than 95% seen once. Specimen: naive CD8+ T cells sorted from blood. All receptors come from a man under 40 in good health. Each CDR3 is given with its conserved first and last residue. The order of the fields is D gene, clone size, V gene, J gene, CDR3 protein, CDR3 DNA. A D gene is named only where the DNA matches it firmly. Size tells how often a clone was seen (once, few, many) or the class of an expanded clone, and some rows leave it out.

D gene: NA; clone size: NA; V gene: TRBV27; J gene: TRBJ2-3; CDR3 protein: CASSLFRFELVSDTQYF; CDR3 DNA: TGTGCCAGCAGTTTATTTCGCTTTGAACTAGTTTCGGATACGCAGTATTTT
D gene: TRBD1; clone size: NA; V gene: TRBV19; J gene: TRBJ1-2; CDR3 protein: CASSPGTGNYGYTF; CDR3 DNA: TGTGCCAGTAGTCCAGGGACAGGGAACTATGGCTACACCTTC
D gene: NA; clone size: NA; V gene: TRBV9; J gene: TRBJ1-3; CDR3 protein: CASSVRNREEGAGNTIYF; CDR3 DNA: TGTGCCAGCAGCGTACGGAACAGGGAGGAGGGAGCTGGAAACACCATATATTTT
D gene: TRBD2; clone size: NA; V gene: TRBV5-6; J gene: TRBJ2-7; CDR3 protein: CASSFEPGLASHEQYF; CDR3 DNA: TGTGCCAGCAGCTTCGAGCCGGGACTAGCGAGCCACGAGCAGTACTTC
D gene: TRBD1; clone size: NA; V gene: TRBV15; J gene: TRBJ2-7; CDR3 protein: CATSFLNLQGRSYEQYF; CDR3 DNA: TGTGCCACCAGCTTCTTAAACTTACAGGGGCGCTCCTACGAGCAGTACTTC
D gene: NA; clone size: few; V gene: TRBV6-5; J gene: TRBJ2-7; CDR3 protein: CASSYEYEQYF; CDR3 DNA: TGTGCCAGCAGTTACGAATACGAGCAGTACTTC
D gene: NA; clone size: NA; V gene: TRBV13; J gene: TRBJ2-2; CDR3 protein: CASSSNTGELFF; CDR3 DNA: TGTGCCAGCAGTTCCAACACCGGGGAGCTGTTTTTT
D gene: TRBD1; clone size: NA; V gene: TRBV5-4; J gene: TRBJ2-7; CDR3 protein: CASSFAGGAYEQYF; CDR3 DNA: TGTGCCAGCAGCTTTGCAGGGGGCGCCTACGAGCAGTACTTC
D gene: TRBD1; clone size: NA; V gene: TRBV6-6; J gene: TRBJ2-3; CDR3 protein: CASSWTGVRTDTQYF; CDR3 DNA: TGTGCCAGCAGTTGGACAGGGGTTCGCACAGATACGCAGTATTTT
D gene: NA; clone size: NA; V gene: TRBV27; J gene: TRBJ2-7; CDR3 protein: CASSPRHNHPEQYF; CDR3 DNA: TGTGCCAGCAGTCCTCGTCATAACCACCCCGAGCAGTACTTC
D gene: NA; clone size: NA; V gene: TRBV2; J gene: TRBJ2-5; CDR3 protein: CASKRGAGPLETQYF; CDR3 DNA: TGTGCCAGCAAGAGGGGGGCGGGTCCGTTGGAGACCCAGTACTTC
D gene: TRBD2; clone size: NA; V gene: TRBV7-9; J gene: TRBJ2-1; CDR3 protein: CASSLRPTGLASNEQFF; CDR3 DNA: TGTGCCAGCAGCTTACGCCCCACGGGACTAGCCTCGAATGAGCAGTTCTTC
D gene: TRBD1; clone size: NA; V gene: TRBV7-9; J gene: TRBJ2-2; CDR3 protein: CASSSLDRSKGTGELFF; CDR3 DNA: TGTGCCAGCAGCTCCTTGGACAGGTCGAAAGGCACCGGGGAGCTGTTTTTT
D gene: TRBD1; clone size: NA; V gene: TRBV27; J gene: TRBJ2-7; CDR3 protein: CASSSRQGGPYEQYF; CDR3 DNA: TGTGCCAGCAGTTCCCGACAGGGGGGTCCCTACGAGCAGTACTTC
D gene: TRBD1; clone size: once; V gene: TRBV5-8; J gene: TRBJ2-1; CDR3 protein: CASSLEGQPQDEQFF; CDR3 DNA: TGTGCCAGCAGCTTGGAGGGACAGCCCCAGGATGAGCAGTTCTTC
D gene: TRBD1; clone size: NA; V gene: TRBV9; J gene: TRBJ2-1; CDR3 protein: CASSPGTGGGNEQFF; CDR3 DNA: TGTGCCAGCAGCCCCGGGACAGGGGGTGGGAATGAGCAGTTCTTC
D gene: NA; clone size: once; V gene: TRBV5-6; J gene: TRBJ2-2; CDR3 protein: CASSLGGAPGELFF; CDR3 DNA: TGTGCCAGCAGTTTAGGGGGGGCTCCCGGGGAGCTGTTTTTT
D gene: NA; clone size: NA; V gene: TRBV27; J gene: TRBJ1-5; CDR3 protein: CASSFQGQPQHF; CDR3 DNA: TGTGCCAGCAGTTTTCAAGGACAGCCCCAGCATTTT
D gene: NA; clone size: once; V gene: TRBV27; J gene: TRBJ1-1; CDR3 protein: CASRRLNEAFF; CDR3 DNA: TGTGCCAGCAGACGGCTGAATGAAGCTTTCTTT
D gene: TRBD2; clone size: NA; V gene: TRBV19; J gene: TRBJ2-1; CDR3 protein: CASSPLAGDYNEQFF; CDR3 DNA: TGTGCCAGTTCCCCCTTAGCGGGAGACTACAATGAGCAGTTCTTC
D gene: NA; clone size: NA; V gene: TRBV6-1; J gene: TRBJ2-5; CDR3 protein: CASRTGRGYWETQYF; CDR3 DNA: TGTGCCAGCAGGACAGGGAGGGGGTACTGGGAGACCCAGTACTTC
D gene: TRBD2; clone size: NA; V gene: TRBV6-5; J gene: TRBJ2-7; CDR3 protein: CASSGTTFSYEQYF; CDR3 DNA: TGTGCCAGCAGTGGGACTACCTTCTCCTACGAGCAGTACTTC
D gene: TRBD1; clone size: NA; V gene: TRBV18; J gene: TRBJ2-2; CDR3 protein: CASSSRVKGADTGELFF; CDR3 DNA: TGTGCCAGCTCATCGCGTGTCAAGGGGGCAGACACCGGGGAGCTGTTTTTT
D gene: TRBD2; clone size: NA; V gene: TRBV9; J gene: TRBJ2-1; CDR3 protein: CASSGGTGTSGFNNEQFF; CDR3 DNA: TGTGCCAGCAGCGGGGGAACCGGGACTAGCGGGTTTAACAATGAGCAGTTCTTC
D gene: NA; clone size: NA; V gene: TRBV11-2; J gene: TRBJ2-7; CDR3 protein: CASSLAPGHTYEQYF; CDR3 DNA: TGTGCCAGCAGCTTAGCGCCAGGACATACTTACGAGCAGTACTTC
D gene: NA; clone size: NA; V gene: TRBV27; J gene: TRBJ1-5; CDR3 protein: CASSLYSRQPQHF; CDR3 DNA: TGTGCCAGCAGTTTATATAGTCGGCAGCCCCAGCATTTT
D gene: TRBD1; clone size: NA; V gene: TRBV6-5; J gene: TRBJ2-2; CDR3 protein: CASSRGQGTGELFF; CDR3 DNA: TGTGCCAGCAGCCGGGGACAGGGCACCGGGGAGCTGTTTTTT